This record concerns one T cell receptor (beta chain) sequence. CDR3 length: 13 amino acids. V lost 3 bases and J 5 bases, leaving 13 bases between the germline ends. The V gene's germline CDR1 is GTSNPN and CDR2 SVGIG (reference sequence). Method: immunoSEQ multiplex PCR; TCRdb's copy keeps in-frame clones and lacks some. The data contain hundreds of thousands of clones, roughly 91% of them seen just once; the ten biggest clones take up around 16%. This sample was included in a study of shared clonotypes between healthy human individuals. This chain uses TRBV30 with TRBJ2-5, with D maybe TRBD1 (6 bases). The sequenced material came from memory CD8+ T cells sorted from blood. Stated subset: CD45RO+ cells pooled with CCR7-negative TemRA cells. This receptor was taken from a man between 18 and 35 years old in good health. In nucleotides, the CDR3 is TGTGCCTGGAGATTTAGGGGGTTGGAGACCCAGTACTTC. It codes for CAWRFRGLETQYF.